A single sample gave rise to the 10 T cell receptor beta chains below, sequenced in a study of shared clonotypes between healthy human individuals. TCRdb's table, derived via immunoSEQ multiplex PCR, lists solely in-frame clones and lacks some. The table lists 2 million to 3 million clones, around 94% of them singletons. Sequenced sample: naive CD4+ T cells sorted from blood. The subset is: CD45RA+ positively selected. The receptors shown here come from a man between 18 and 29 years old in good health.

The J gene is TRBJ1-2, the V gene TRBV5-1; 8 bases map to TRBD1. J gave up 6 bases and V 0 bases, and 4 bases lay outside the gene matches. CDR1 and CDR2 from the germline V gene are SGHRS and YFSETQ. There are 14 residues in the CDR3. The CDR3 protein is CASSLEPGGDGYTF. The DNA of the CDR3 is TGCGCCAGCAGCTTGGAGCCAGGGGGCGATGGCTACACCTTC.

The V call is TRBV29-1, the J call TRBJ2-7, with 7 bases aligning to TRBD2. With V trimmed by 5 bases and J by 3 bases, 13 bases remained unmatched. This CDR3 is built from 15 residues. Germline values: CDR1 SQVTM, CDR2 ANQGSEA. The CDR3 sequence: CSVSLIGRAGYEQYF. In DNA, the CDR3 is TGCAGCGTTAGCCTTATTGGGAGGGCCGGCTACGAGCAGTACTTC.

The rearrangement uses TRBV7-9 and TRBJ1-6; possibly TRBD1 for D (6 bases). V lost 5 bases and J lost 6, with 14 bases in between. Germline CDR1 and CDR2: SEHNR and FQNEAQ (reference sequence). The CDR3 totals 15 residues. The CDR3: CASSISGASNSPLHF. The CDR3 region has the DNA TGTGCCAGCAGCATATCAGGGGCATCTAATTCACCCCTCCACTTT.

The chain couples TRBV20-1 to TRBJ2-3; D gene uncertain. The germline V gene has CDR1 DFQATT and CDR2 SNEGSKA (reference sequence). Deletions cut 3 bases from V and 6 bases from J, with 7 bases between. The CDR3 is made up of 11 amino acids. The chain's CDR3 is CSASRKDTQYF. DNA for the CDR3: TGCAGTGCTAGTCGGAAGGATACGCAGTATTTT.

The chain combines TRBV18 with TRBJ2-3; perhaps TRBD2 as D (5 bases). The CDR3 is 16 residues long. Between the trimmed V and J ends, which lost 5 bases and 0 bases, there was a span of 15 bases. Per germline, CDR1 KGHSH and CDR2 LQKENI. CDR3 sequence reads: CASSKRPLTSTDTQYF. The CDR3 DNA reads TGTGCCAGCTCAAAGCGGCCCCTAACTAGCACAGATACGCAGTATTTT.

This chain joins TRBV10-3 and TRBJ1-4, with a weak D call TRBD1 (6 bases). This CDR3 is built from 15 residues. Germline assignment: CDR1 ENHRY and CDR2 SYGVKD. V was pared by 9 bases and J by 0 bases, with 14 bases between. The CDR3 region has the DNA TGTGCCATTGGGGGGGGGCCGTCAACTAATGAAAAACTGTTTTTT. Protein product: CAIGGGPSTNEKLFF.

CDR3 bases: TGTGCCAGCAGCTTAAGTTGGACAGGGTATCAGCCCCAGCATTTT. Its protein product is CASSLSWTGYQPQHF. The chain combines TRBV7-2 with TRBJ1-5; 8 bases are shared with TRBD1. The ends lost 2 bases at V and 5 bases at J; junction bases unmatched: 5. The CDR3 is 15 amino acids. Germline CDR1 is SGHTA and CDR2 is FQGNSA. The whole variable domain, remainder taken from reference TRBV7-2 and TRBJ1-5, is GAGVSQSPSNKVTEKGKDVELRCDPISGHTALYWYRQSLGQGLEFLIYFQGNSAPDKSGLPSDRFSAERTGGSVSTLTIQRTQQEDSAVYLCASSLSWTGYQPQHFGDGTRLSIL.

The chain is built from TRBV7-2 and TRBJ2-7, with TRBD2 matching 7 bases. Trimming removed 1 base from V and 3 bases from J; junction bases left unmatched: 6. The germline V gene encodes CDR1 SGHTA and CDR2 FQGNSA. The CDR3 length is 15 residues. The CDR3 protein is CASSLGGLGVYEQYF. The CDR3 bases are TGTGCCAGCAGCTTAGGTGGACTAGGAGTCTACGAGCAGTACTTC.

The V and J genes are TRBV25-1 and TRBJ1-6, with D possibly being TRBD1 (6 bases). Germline V gene sequence: CDR1 MGHDK, CDR2 SYGVNS. Trimming cost V 10 bases and J 4 bases, with 20 bases left between them. This CDR3 spans 16 amino acids. The CDR3 coding sequence is TGTGCCACCCAGCCCTCGGGGGCGGTTTATAATTCACCCCTCCACTTT. Its protein is CATQPSGAVYNSPLHF.

The chain is built from TRBV30 and TRBJ2-5, with TRBD2 matching 8 bases. This CDR3 has 15 amino acids. V was pared by 4 bases and J by 5 bases, with 12 bases of the junction left unmatched. The germline V gene encodes CDR1 GTSNPN and CDR2 SVGIG (reference sequence). In DNA form, the CDR3 reads TGTGCCTGGACCCACTCCGGGGGGGCCGGGGAGACCCAGTACTTC. Translated: CAWTHSGGAGETQYF.